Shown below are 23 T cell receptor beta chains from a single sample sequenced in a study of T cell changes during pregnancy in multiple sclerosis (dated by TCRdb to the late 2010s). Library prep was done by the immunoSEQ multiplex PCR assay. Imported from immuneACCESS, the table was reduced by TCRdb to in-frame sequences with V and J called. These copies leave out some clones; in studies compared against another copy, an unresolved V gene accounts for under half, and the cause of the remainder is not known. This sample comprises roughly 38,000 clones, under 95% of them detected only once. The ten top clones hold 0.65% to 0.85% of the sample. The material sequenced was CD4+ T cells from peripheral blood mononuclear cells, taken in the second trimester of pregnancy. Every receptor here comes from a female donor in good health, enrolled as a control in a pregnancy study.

The CDR3 DNA is TGTGCCAGCAGCCGGACAGGGGGCGACTATGGCTACACCTTC. This translates into CASSRTGGDYGYTF. The chain joins TRBV11-2 to TRBJ1-2, with 11 bases fitting TRBD1. Germline CDR1 SGHAT, CDR2 FQNNGV. V trimming: 5 bases; J trimming: 3 bases; junction bases outside the gene matches: 2. This CDR3 has 14 residues. The whole variable domain, filled in from reference TRBV11-2 and TRBJ1-2, reads EAGVAQSPRYKIIEKRQSVAFWCNPISGHATLYWYQQILGQGPKLLIQFQNNGVVDDSQLPKDRFSAERLKGVDSTLKIQPAKLEDSAVYLCASSRTGGDYGYTFGSGTRLTVV.

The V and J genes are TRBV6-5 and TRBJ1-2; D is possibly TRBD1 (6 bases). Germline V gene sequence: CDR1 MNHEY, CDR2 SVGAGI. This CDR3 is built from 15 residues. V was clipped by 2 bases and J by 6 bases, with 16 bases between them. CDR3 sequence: CASSYRNTGQDGYTF. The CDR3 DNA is TGTGCCAGCAGTTACCGCAACACAGGGCAGGATGGCTACACCTTC.

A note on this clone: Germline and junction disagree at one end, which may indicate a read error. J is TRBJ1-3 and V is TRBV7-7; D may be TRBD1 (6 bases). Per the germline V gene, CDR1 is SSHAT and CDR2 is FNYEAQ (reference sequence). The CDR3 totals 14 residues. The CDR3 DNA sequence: TGTGCTAGCAGCCCAGGACAGTCTGGAAACACCATATATTTT. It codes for CASSPGQSGNTIYF.

The DNA of the CDR3 is TGCGCCAGCAGCCAAGATCCGGGGAGGAACACCGGGGAGCTGTTTTTT. As protein: CASSQDPGRNTGELFF. V gene TRBV4-1 combines with J gene TRBJ2-2; possibly TRBD2 for D (5 bases). There are 16 residues in the CDR3. V lost 0 bases, J lost 1 base, and 9 bases lay in between. In germline, CDR1 is MGHRA, CDR2 YSYEKL.

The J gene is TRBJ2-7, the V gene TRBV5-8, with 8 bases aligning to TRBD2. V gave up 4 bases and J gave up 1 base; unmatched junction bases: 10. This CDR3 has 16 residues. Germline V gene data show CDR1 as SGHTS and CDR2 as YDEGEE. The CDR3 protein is CASSPLGSGESYEQYF. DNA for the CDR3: TGTGCCAGCAGCCCTCTTGGTAGCGGGGAATCCTACGAGCAGTACTTC.

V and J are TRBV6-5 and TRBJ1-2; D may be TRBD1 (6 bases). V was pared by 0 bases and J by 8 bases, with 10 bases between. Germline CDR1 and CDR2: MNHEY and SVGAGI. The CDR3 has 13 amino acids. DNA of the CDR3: TGTGCCAGCAGTTACTCCCAGGGGCTGGGCTACACCTTC. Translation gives CASSYSQGLGYTF.

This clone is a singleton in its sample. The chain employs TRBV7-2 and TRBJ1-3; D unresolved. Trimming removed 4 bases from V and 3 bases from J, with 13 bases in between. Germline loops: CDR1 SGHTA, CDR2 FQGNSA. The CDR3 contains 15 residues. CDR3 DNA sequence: TGTGCCAGCAGCTCTCCTTGGGGAGTTGGAAACACCATATATTTT. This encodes CASSSPWGVGNTIYF.

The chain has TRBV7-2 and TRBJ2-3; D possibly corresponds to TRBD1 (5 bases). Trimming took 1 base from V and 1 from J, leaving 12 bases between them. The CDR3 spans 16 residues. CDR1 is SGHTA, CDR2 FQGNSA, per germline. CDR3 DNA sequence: TGTGCCAGCAGCTTAGTAGCAGGGTCGGGCACAGATACGCAGTATTTT. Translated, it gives CASSLVAGSGTDTQYF.

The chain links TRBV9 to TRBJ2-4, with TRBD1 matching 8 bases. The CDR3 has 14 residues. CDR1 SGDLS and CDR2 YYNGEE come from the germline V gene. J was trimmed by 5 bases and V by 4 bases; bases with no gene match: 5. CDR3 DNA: TGTGCCAGCAGCCCAACGACAGGGGAAAACATTCAGTACTTC. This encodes CASSPTTGENIQYF.

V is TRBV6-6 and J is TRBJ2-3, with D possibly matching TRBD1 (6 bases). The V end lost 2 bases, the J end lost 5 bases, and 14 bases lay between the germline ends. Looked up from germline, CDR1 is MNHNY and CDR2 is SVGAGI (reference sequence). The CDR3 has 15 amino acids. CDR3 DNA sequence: TGTGCCAGCAGTTACCGAGGTGGGGGCAAAGATACGCAGTATTTT. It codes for CASSYRGGGKDTQYF.

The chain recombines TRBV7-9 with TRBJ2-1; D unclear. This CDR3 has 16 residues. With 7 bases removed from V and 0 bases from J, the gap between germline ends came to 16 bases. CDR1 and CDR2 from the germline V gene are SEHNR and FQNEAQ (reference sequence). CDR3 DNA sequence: TGTGCCAGCACCTCACCGAGTGTCCCCTCCTACAATGAGCAGTTCTTC. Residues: CASTSPSVPSYNEQFF. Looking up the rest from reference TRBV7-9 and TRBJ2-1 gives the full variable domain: DTGVSQNPRHKITKRGQNVTFRCDPISEHNRLYWYRQTLGQGPEFLTYFQNEAQLEKSRLLSDRFSAERPKGSFSTLEIQRTEQGDSAMYLCASTSPSVPSYNEQFFGPGTRLTVL.

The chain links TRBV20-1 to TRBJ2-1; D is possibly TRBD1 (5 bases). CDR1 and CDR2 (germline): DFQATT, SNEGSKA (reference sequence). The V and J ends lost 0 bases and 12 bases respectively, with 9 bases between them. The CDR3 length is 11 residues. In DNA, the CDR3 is TGCAGTGCTAGAGATTCCCAGGGGCAGTTCTTC. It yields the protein CSARDSQGQFF.

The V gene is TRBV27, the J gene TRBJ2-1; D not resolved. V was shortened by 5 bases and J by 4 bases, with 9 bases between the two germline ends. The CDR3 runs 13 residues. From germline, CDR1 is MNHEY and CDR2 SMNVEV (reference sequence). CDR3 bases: TGTGCCAGCAGTACCCTTCGGTACAATGAGCAGTTCTTC. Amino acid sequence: CASSTLRYNEQFF.

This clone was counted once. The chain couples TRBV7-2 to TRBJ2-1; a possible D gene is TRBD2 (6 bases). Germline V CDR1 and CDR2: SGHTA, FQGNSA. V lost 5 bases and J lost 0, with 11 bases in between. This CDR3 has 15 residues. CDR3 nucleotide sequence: TGTGCCAGCAGCCACTCCGGGAGCTCCTACAATGAGCAGTTCTTC. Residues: CASSHSGSSYNEQFF.

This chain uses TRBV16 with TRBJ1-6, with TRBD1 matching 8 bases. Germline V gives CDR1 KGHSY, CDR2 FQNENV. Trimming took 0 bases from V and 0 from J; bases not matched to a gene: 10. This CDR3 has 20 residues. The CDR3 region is CASSQSVKTGGSSYNSPLHF. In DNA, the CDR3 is TGTGCCAGCAGCCAATCGGTCAAAACAGGGGGAAGCTCCTATAATTCACCCCTCCACTTT.

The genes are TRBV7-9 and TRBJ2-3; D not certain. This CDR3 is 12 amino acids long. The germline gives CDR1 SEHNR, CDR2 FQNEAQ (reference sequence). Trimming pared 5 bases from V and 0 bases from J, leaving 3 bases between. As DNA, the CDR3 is TGTGCCAGCAGCCAGAGCACAGATACGCAGTATTTT. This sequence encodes CASSQSTDTQYF.

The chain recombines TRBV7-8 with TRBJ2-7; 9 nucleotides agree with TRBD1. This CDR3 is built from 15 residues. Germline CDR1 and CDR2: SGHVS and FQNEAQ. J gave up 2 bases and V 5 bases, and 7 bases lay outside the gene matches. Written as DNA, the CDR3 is TGTGCCAGCAGCCGCCCGGGACAGGGCACCTACGAGCAGTACTTC. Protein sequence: CASSRPGQGTYEQYF.

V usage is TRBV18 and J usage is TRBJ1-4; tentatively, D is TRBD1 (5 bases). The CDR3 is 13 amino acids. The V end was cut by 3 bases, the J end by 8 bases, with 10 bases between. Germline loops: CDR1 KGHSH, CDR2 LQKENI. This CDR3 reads CASSPRESEKLFF. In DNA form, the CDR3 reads TGTGCCAGCTCACCCAGGGAATCGGAAAAACTGTTTTTT.

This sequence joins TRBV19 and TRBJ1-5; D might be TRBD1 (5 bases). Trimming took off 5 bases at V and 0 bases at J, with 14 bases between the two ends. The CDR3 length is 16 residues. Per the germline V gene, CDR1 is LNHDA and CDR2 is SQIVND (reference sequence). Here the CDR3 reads CASSRGEELSNQPQHF. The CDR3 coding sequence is TGTGCCAGTAGTCGGGGGGAGGAGCTTAGCAATCAGCCCCAGCATTTT.

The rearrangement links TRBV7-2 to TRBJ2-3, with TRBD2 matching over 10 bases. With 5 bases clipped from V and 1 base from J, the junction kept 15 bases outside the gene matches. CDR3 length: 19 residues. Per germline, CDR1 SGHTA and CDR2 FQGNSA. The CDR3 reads CASSPPEASGGARTDTQYF. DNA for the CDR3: TGTGCCAGCAGCCCCCCCGAGGCTAGCGGGGGAGCCCGCACAGATACGCAGTATTTT.

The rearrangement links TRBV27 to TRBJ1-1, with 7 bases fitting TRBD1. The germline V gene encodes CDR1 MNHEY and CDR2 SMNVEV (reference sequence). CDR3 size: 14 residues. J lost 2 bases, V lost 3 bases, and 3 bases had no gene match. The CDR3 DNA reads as TGTGCCAGCAGTTTGGGACAGATCAACACTGAAGCTTTCTTT. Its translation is CASSLGQINTEAFF.

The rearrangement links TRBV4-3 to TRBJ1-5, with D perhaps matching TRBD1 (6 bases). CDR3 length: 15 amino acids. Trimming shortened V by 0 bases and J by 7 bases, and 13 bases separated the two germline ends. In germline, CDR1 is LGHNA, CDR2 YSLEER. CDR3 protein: CASSQENREGQPQHF. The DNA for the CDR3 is TGCGCCAGCAGCCAAGAGAACAGGGAAGGACAGCCCCAGCATTTT.

As DNA, the CDR3 is TGTGCCAGCAGTGAACGGCAGGGTAGCAATCAGCCCCAGCATTTT. This codes for CASSERQGSNQPQHF. The chain recombines TRBV2 with TRBJ1-5, with D tentatively TRBD1 (5 bases). Trimming cost V 2 bases and J 0 bases, with 8 bases left between them. Germline V gene sequence: CDR1 SNHLY, CDR2 FYNNEI. There are 15 residues in the CDR3.